Shown below are 19 T cell receptor beta chains from a single sample sequenced in a study of graft-versus-host responses after intestinal transplantation. Their recognized antigens are unknown. TCRdb keeps only in-frame clones here, not all; method: immunoSEQ multiplex PCR. The table lists tens of thousands of clones, about nine tenths of them singletons. The sequencing here drew on unstimulated CD4+ T cells sorted from spleen or lymph node cells, taken before intestinal transplant. These receptor sequences come from a human donor who received an intestinal transplant.

This clone was detected once. This rearrangement joins TRBV7-2 to TRBJ1-1, with 9 bases fitting TRBD1. V shed 0 bases and J 4 bases; nucleotides not matched to a gene: 3. The CDR3 has 15 residues. The germline V gene encodes CDR1 SGHTA and CDR2 FQGNSA. The CDR3 sequence is CASSLAGTGFTEAFF. CDR3 DNA sequence: TGTGCCAGCAGCTTAGCAGGGACAGGGTTCACTGAAGCTTTCTTT.

This chain connects TRBV19 to TRBJ1-1; a weak D match, TRBD1 (5 bases). Germline V CDR1 and CDR2: LNHDA, SQIVND (reference sequence). The CDR3 has 13 amino acids. V was pared by 0 bases and J by 7 bases, with 9 bases between. The CDR3 is CASSIDLGGEAFF. In DNA, the CDR3 is TGTGCCAGTAGTATAGATCTGGGGGGTGAAGCTTTCTTT.

The V call is TRBV2, the J call TRBJ2-6, with a tentative D call TRBD2 (7 bases). The CDR3 totals 16 residues. Per the germline V gene, CDR1 is SNHLY and CDR2 is FYNNEI. The germline V and J ends were trimmed by 3 bases and 3 bases, with 12 bases remaining between them. Here the CDR3 reads CASSEGGAYGANVLTF. CDR3 in DNA: TGTGCCAGCAGTGAGGGGGGGGCATATGGGGCCAACGTCCTGACTTTC.

The J gene is TRBJ1-4, the V gene TRBV18; D may be TRBD1 (6 bases). The CDR3 is made up of 14 amino acids. Trimming shortened V by 2 bases and J by 6 bases, and 10 bases separated the two germline ends. CDR1 is KGHSH and CDR2 is LQKENI in the germline V gene. CDR3 loop: CASSPTGYDEKLFF. The DNA of the CDR3 is TGTGCCAGCTCACCAACAGGGTATGATGAAAAACTGTTTTTT.

This rearrangement joins TRBV30 to TRBJ2-7; TRBD1 might be the D (5 bases). Deletions cut 1 base from V and 2 bases from J, with 12 bases between. The CDR3 totals 14 residues. Germline V gene data show CDR1 as GTSNPN and CDR2 as SVGIG (reference sequence). This chain's CDR3 is CAWSANVDTYEQYF. CDR3 DNA sequence: TGTGCCTGGAGTGCCAATGTGGACACCTACGAGCAGTACTTC.

This chain connects TRBV23-1 to TRBJ2-7; perhaps TRBD2 as D (7 bases). TRBV23-1 is flagged as an ORF with uncertain function. The CDR3 totals 16 residues. The V gene lost 0 bases and the J gene lost 1 base, with 13 bases spanning the gap. In nucleotides, the CDR3 is TGCGCCAGCAGTCAATCCAGGAGGGGGGGATCCTACGAGCAGTACTTC. Translation gives CASSQSRRGGSYEQYF.

The CDR3 loop reads CASSSTSGAHGELFF. DNA for the CDR3: TGTGCCAGCAGCTCGACTAGCGGGGCGCACGGGGAGCTGTTTTTT. The chain combines TRBV7-9 with TRBJ2-2; 11 bases are a match to TRBD2. Germline CDR1 SEHNR, CDR2 FQNEAQ (reference sequence). V shed 4 bases, J shed 7 bases, and the junction held 5 bases outside the gene matches. This CDR3 has 15 residues.

The chain combines TRBV10-3 with TRBJ1-4; D gene uncertain. V dropped 8 bases and J dropped 0 bases, with 10 bases sitting between them. Germline V gene sequence: CDR1 ENHRY, CDR2 SYGVKD. The CDR3 is made up of 14 amino acids. The CDR3, as DNA: TGTGCCATCGGTACCGGGACAACTAATGAAAAACTGTTTTTT. This translates into CAIGTGTTNEKLFF.

The chain is built from TRBV9 and TRBJ2-6; D is ambiguous. The CDR3 has 17 residues. CDR1 SGDLS and CDR2 YYNGEE come from the germline V gene. V was cut by 0 bases and J by 0 bases, with 10 bases left in between. CDR3: CASSVAWSSSGANVLTF. The CDR3 nucleotides read TGTGCCAGCAGCGTAGCTTGGTCGAGCTCTGGGGCCAACGTCCTGACTTTC.

With regard to this clone: Additional DNA sequences in this sample encode the identical CDR3. The V gene is TRBV7-9, the J gene TRBJ1-6; no clear D gene. Germline CDR1 reads SEHNR; CDR2 reads FQNEAQ (reference sequence). This CDR3 has 14 amino acids. Trimming removed 6 bases at V and 7 bases at J, with 13 bases between. DNA of the CDR3: TGTGCCAGCAGTATGGCAGGTTCAAATTCACCCCTCCACTTT. It encodes CASSMAGSNSPLHF.

The chain carries TRBV4-3 and TRBJ2-3, with D perhaps TRBD2 (5 bases). V lost 2 bases and J 0 bases, leaving 15 bases between the germline ends. Per germline, CDR1 LGHNA and CDR2 YSLEER. This CDR3 region has 17 residues. The CDR3 DNA reads as TGCGCCAGCAGCCAATCCTTACTAGTTTCTAGCACAGATACGCAGTATTTT. Protein: CASSQSLLVSSTDTQYF.

In this sample, this clone turned up a few times. The gene calls are TRBV7-9 and TRBJ1-1; D gene uncertain. The CDR3 is 14 amino acids. Germline V gene sequence: CDR1 SEHNR, CDR2 FQNEAQ (reference sequence). The V end lost 5 bases, the J end lost 3 bases, and 13 bases lay between the germline ends. CDR3 in amino acids: CASSHGVTYTEAFF. The CDR3 nucleotides read TGTGCCAGCAGCCACGGAGTTACGTACACTGAAGCTTTCTTT.

The chain employs TRBV2 and TRBJ2-4; maybe TRBD1 (5 bases). The CDR3 has 12 amino acids. Germline V gene lookup returns CDR1 SNHLY and CDR2 FYNNEI. The V end was cut by 5 bases, the J end by 4 bases, with 6 bases between. This CDR3 reads CASSRQKNIQYF. The CDR3 bases are TGTGCCAGCAGTCGACAGAAAAACATTCAGTACTTC.

This rearrangement joins TRBV5-1 to TRBJ1-1; possible D gene TRBD1, 6 bases. Per germline, CDR1 SGHRS and CDR2 YFSETQ. The CDR3 totals 12 residues. Trimming removed 3 bases at V and 5 bases at J, with 8 bases between. CDR3 in DNA: TGCGCCAGCAGCTATGACAGGACTGAAGCTTTCTTT. As protein: CASSYDRTEAFF.

The chain employs TRBV10-2 and TRBJ1-1; tentatively, D is TRBD1 (6 bases). The CDR3 totals 16 residues. The V gene lost 2 bases and the J gene lost 4 bases, with 17 bases spanning the gap. Germline V gene sequence: CDR1 WSHSY, CDR2 SAAADI. The CDR3 reads CASSEQALQGGTEAFF. The CDR3 nucleotides are TGCGCCAGCAGTGAGCAAGCCTTACAGGGCGGCACTGAAGCTTTCTTT.

The gene calls are TRBV19 and TRBJ1-6; 9 nucleotides align to TRBD1. Trimming cost V 6 bases and J 12 bases; bases outside gene matches: 12. This CDR3 has 15 residues. Germline CDR1 reads LNHDA; CDR2 reads SQIVND (reference sequence). The CDR3 DNA reads as TGTGCCAGTAGCGTTAAAACAGGGGGCGACGGACCCCTCCACTTT. Its translation: CASSVKTGGDGPLHF. Full variable domain (missing parts from reference TRBV19 and TRBJ1-6): DGGITQSPKYLFRKEGQNVTLSCEQNLNHDAMYWYRQDPGQGLRLIYYSQIVNDFQKGDIAEGYSVSREKKESFPLTVTSAQKNPTAFYLCASSVKTGGDGPLHFGNGTRLTVT.

V gene TRBV4-3 combines with J gene TRBJ1-6, with D hard to call. This CDR3 region has 17 residues. V lost 1 base and J lost 4, with 14 bases in between. CDR1 is LGHNA, CDR2 YSLEER, per germline. DNA for the CDR3: TGCGCCAGCAGCCAAGGTCGCGGCAGCCCTTATAATTCACCCCTCCACTTT. It yields the protein CASSQGRGSPYNSPLHF.

The chain combines TRBV9 with TRBJ1-6; D not resolved. The germline CDR1 and CDR2 sequences are SGDLS and YYNGEE. Between the trimmed V and J ends, which lost 4 bases and 10 bases, there was a span of 12 bases. CDR3 length: 13 residues. The CDR3 here is CASSLTDKSPLHF. The CDR3 region has the DNA TGTGCCAGCAGCCTGACCGACAAATCACCCCTCCACTTT.

The chain carries TRBV11-2 and TRBJ2-7; 7 bases line up with TRBD2. Germline CDR1 SGHAT, CDR2 FQNNGV. This CDR3 comprises 16 residues. V gave up 2 bases and J gave up 7 bases; unmatched junction bases: 14. The CDR3 DNA reads as TGTGCCAGCAGCTTACCCACCCCAGGCGGCGGGAGTGAGCAGTACTTC. Its translation is CASSLPTPGGGSEQYF.